This T cell receptor (beta chain) was obtained from a study of blood T cell repertoires in COVID-19. At the level of the study: Samples taken during acute and convalescent COVID-19 were collected in the United States, Italy and Spain. Nucleic acid was either cDNA or gDNA, and it came from T cells, B-cell-depleted T cells, or PBMCs.

Authors' processing steps: Estimated nucleated cell counts came from reference gene primer amplification. Libraries were prepared by immunoSEQ multiplex PCR; TCRdb keeps only in-frame clonotypes and omits some of them. V and J calls and clone size are as listed in that table; D and trimming were resolved from the DNA. The sample lists some 69,000 clones; 90% were seen once. The CDR3 sequence is 16 residues long. The V segment lost 5 bases and the J segment 4 bases; nucleotides outside the gene matches: 13. Germline V gene sequence: CDR1 SGHKS, CDR2 YYEKEE (reference sequence). The specimen was peripheral blood. The clonotype originates from a man aged 55 to 69 with acute or convalescent COVID-19. The chain is built from TRBV5-5 and TRBJ1-1, with 8 nucleotides matching TRBD1. The DNA of the CDR3 is TGTGCCAGCAGGTTCGGGACAGGCAGCGGGATCACTGAAGCTTTCTTT. Translation: CASRFGTGSGITEAFF.